The rows below give T cell receptor beta chains drawn from one sample of a study of early T cells in non-severe SARS-CoV-2 infection. One entry per CDR3 protein results from TCRdb running MiXCR on the 5' RACE reads. The sample yields 100,000 to 120,000 distinct CDR3 sequences, roughly an eighth seen once. The source material was whole blood, sampled at baseline. Source of these receptors: an adult who was a healthcare worker with PCR-confirmed SARS-CoV-2 infection or an uninfected control (not recorded which). The conserved cysteine and the conserved F or W are not part of the CDR3 here. Each record gives: clone size, V gene, CDR3 protein. Some rows have no size entry. The others give once, few or many, or a class for an expanded clone.

many,TRBV6-6,ASGTPANYGYT
many,TRBV7-8,ASSLGTEAF
-,TRBV7-3,ASSAWPAYEQY
many,TRBV2,ASSDGSGGTGELF
many,TRBV29-1,SVAREGQPQH
few,TRBV12-3/TRBV12-4,ASSEGGRGNQPQH
-,TRBV29-1,SSGRNTEAF
-,TRBV20-1,SATISGTLAKNIQY
many,TRBV7-3,ASSLGDRETQY
many,TRBV27,ASPWDRGDNEQF
-,TRBV21-1,ASSSQQGAGGAVSNEQF
-,TRBV4-1,ASSLSGQGSYEQY
once,TRBV20-1,SARDLGQGRNQPQH
few,TRBV7-2,ASNRFSSYEQY
many,TRBV4-1,ASSPWRVSNQPQH
many,TRBV6-5,ASSYRFNEKLF
many,TRBV7-3,ASSPRQGGTGELF
few,TRBV9,ASKANSGNTIY
few,TRBV20-1,SAWIAGSTDTQY
few,TRBV7-6,ASSSFNQPQH
-,TRBV5-1,ASSLDRGAQAKNIQY
many,TRBV5-1,ASSLPGTDGGYT
-,TRBV24-1,ATSLDNTKNIQY
-,TRBV7-9,ASSFSGTRPTGELF
few,TRBV7-2,ASSLVAVGSSPLH
-,TRBV6-1,ASSELKTLLREQF
many,TRBV7-9,ASSLAGGPEAF
many,TRBV30,AWSLQGPYEQY
-,TRBV20-1,SARRDHRNSPLH
many,TRBV6-1,ATRTPSTDTQY
few,TRBV5-1,ASRGQGASKNTEAF
-,TRBV12-3/TRBV12-4,ASSFWPRTKNQETQY
-,TRBV20-1,SARDPGTGEFTEAF
many,TRBV12-3/TRBV12-4,ASSFYGGTYGYT
-,TRBV6-1,ATMGQGVTEAF
-,TRBV30,AWSVLGTSGGNEQF
-,TRBV10-3,ATLPDRVTSAYEQY
medium-sized,TRBV20-1,SALRTGRNQPQH
few,TRBV5-4,ASRPLPDSTGELF
few,TRBV7-2,ASSLVQGSNEQF
few,TRBV5-1,ASKPTTLEGDEQY
few,TRBV21-1,ASSISSGASSYEQY
few,TRBV20-1,SARDQPNQPQH
many,TRBV24-1,ATSDPSGLEETQY
-,TRBV5-6,ASSLRQGHEQF
few,TRBV5-4,ATYPRGGDTGELF
few,TRBV20-1,SALTLTGDYGYT
-,TRBV15,ATSREGTNTDTQY
-,TRBV7-6,ASSLVRSSGERAMETQY
few,TRBV10-3,AISESIAGLTGELF
-,TRBV10-2,ASSSTSGSNEQF
-,TRBV25-1,ASSAQRYNSPLH
many,TRBV4-1,ASSQRDRGGYEQY
-,TRBV2,ASSEDRVTQY